These 7 T cell receptor beta chains originate from one sample sequenced in a study of T cell repertoires in ileal Crohn's disease (dated by TCRdb to about 2019). The time point label on this specimen signifies: neoterminal ileum biopsy at postoperative endoscopy, about 6 months after surgery. Libraries were constructed by the immunoSEQ multiplex PCR assay. Not all clones reach the TCRdb copy of this immuneACCESS table, which keeps in-frame sequences only. Checked studies attribute under half of the gap to unresolved V genes and leave the rest unexplained. The sample table contains 55,000 to 65,000 clones; only one count was recorded for about 89% of them. Together, the top ten hold around 2% of the sample. The sample comprised ileal tissue. These receptors came from an adult with Crohn's disease.

This sequence joins TRBV11-2 and TRBJ1-2; D gene ambiguous. CDR1 and CDR2 (germline): SGHAT, FQNNGV. Trimming cost V 0 bases and J 5 bases, with 13 bases left between them. The CDR3 covers 15 residues. As DNA, the CDR3 is TGTGCCAGCAGCTTAGATTATCACCGGTCGTATGGCTACACCTTC. The encoded protein is CASSLDYHRSYGYTF.

The rearrangement links TRBV15 to TRBJ1-2; TRBD1 aligns across 11 bases. J was trimmed by 8 bases and V by 0 bases; bases with no gene match: 23. CDR1 and CDR2 from the germline V gene are LNHNV and YYDKDF (reference sequence). The CDR3 covers 21 residues. Here the CDR3 reads CATSRDWQLGPRRTGGYGYTF. DNA of the CDR3: TGTGCCACCAGCAGAGATTGGCAGCTGGGACCCAGAAGGACAGGGGGCTACGGCTACACCTTC.

The V and J genes are TRBV18 and TRBJ1-5; D is unclear. The CDR3 covers 13 residues. V was pared by 7 bases and J by 4 bases, with 11 bases between. The germline CDR1 and CDR2 sequences are KGHSH and LQKENI. For the CDR3, the DNA is TGTGCCAGCTGCGATAGCGCGAATCAGCCCCAGCATTTT. This codes for CASCDSANQPQHF. The full variable domain, in which reference TRBV18 and TRBJ1-5 provide the parts outside the CDR3, is NAGVMQNPRHLVRRRGQEARLRCSPMKGHSHVYWYRQLPEEGLKFMVYLQKENIIDESGMPKERFSAEFPKEGPSILRIQQVVRGDSAAYFCASCDSANQPQHFGDGTRLSIL.

V gene TRBV15 combines with J gene TRBJ1-1; unclear D gene. The germline V gene encodes CDR1 LNHNV and CDR2 YYDKDF (reference sequence). The CDR3 consists of 15 residues. V was shortened by 8 bases and J by 1 base, with 17 bases between the two germline ends. In DNA form, the CDR3 reads TGTGCCACCTTATCCGCGGAACATTCGAACACTGAAGCTTTCTTT. Translation: CATLSAEHSNTEAFF. Variable domain in full (rest from reference TRBV15 and TRBJ1-1): DAMVIQNPRYQVTQFGKPVTLSCSQTLNHNVMYWYQQKSSQAPKLLFHYYDKDFNNEADTPDNFQSRRPNTSFCFLDIRSPGLGDTAMYLCATLSAEHSNTEAFFGQGTRLTVV.

The chain uses TRBV4-2 and TRBJ1-1; maybe TRBD1 (5 bases). The CDR3 spans 16 residues. V lost 1 base to trimming and J lost 1 base, with 13 bases between them. Germline CDR1 and CDR2: LGHNA and YNFKEQ. CDR3 sequence reads: CASSQGLGQGNTEAFF. The CDR3 DNA is TGTGCCAGCAGCCAAGGGTTAGGGCAGGGGAACACTGAAGCTTTCTTT.

This rearrangement joins TRBV5-1 to TRBJ1-5; D remains unclear. The V and J ends lost 0 bases and 7 bases respectively, with 8 bases between them. CDR1 and CDR2 from the germline V gene are SGHRS and YFSETQ. The CDR3 is 13 residues long. CDR3 amino acids: CASSLVAGQPQHF. In DNA, the CDR3 is TGCGCCAGCAGCTTGGTGGCGGGCCAGCCCCAGCATTTT.

The chain employs TRBV28 and TRBJ1-1; a weak D match, TRBD1 (5 bases). CDR1 MDHEN and CDR2 SYDVKM come from the germline V gene. The V gene lost 8 bases and the J gene lost 8 bases, with 24 bases spanning the gap. The CDR3 spans 15 residues. CDR3 protein: CASRKFSPVWGEAFF. The CDR3 DNA reads TGTGCCAGCCGGAAGTTTTCCCCTGTGTGGGGCGAAGCTTTCTTT.